This T cell receptor beta chain was captured in a study of blood T cell repertoires in COVID-19. Study-level background: Spain, Italy and the United States supplied samples that represented acute and convalescent COVID-19. PBMCs, B-cell-depleted T cells, or T cells were the source of the cDNA or gDNA that made up the material.

This CDR3 spans 15 amino acids. J gave up 6 bases and V 8 bases, and 11 bases lay outside the gene matches. Germline-derived CDR1 and CDR2 are MDHEN and SYDVKM. Per the original methods: Amplified reference gene primers provided the basis for estimating nucleated cell counts. Clones were sequenced by immunoSEQ multiplex PCR, and TCRdb holds only the in-frame ones, with some missing. D and trimming come from the DNA, and the V and J calls and clone size come from that table. Found here are approximately 100,000 clones, about 92% of them singletons; the top ten hold around 5%. This sequence originates from a man aged 45-60 years with active COVID-19. This rearrangement joins TRBV28 to TRBJ2-1; TRBD2 agrees at 9 bases. Sequencing input: peripheral blood. CDR3 sequence (DNA): TGTGCCAGCGTCCGGGCGGGAGGGCCTTTCAATGAGCAGTTCTTC. Protein: CASVRAGGPFNEQFF.